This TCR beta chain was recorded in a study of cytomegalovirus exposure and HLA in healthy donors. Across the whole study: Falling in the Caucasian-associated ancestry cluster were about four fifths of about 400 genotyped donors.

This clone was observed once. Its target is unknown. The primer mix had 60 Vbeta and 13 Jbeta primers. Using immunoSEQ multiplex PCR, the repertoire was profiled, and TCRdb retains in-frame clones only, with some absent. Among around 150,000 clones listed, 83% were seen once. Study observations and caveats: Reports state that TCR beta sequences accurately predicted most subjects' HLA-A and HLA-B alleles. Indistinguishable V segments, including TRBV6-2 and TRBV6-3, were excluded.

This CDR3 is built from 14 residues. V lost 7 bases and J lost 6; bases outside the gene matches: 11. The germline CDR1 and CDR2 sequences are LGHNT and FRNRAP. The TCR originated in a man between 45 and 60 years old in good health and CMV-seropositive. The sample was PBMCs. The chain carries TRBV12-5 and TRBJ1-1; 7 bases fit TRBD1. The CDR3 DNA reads TGTGCTAGTGCCCAGACAGGGACGCGCGCTGAAGCTTTCTTT. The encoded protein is CASAQTGTRAEAFF. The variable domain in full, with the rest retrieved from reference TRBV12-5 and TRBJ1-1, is DARVTQTPRHKVTEMGQEVTMRCQPILGHNTVFWYRQTMMQGLELLAYFRNRAPLDDSGMPKDRFSAEMPDATLATLKIQPSEPRDSAVYFCASAQTGTRAEAFFGQGTRLTVV.